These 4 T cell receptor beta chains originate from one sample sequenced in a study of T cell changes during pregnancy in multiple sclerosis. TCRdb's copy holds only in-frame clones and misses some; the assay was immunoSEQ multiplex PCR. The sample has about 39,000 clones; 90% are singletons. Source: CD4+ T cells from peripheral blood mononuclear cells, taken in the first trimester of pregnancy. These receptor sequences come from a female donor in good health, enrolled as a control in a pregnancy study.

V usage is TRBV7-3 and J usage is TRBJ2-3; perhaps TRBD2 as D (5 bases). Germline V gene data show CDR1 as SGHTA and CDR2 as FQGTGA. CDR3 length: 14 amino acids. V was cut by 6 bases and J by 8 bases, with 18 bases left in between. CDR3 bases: TGTGCCAGCAGGGAGGACGTTGGACTTGCTACGCAGTATTTT. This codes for CASREDVGLATQYF.

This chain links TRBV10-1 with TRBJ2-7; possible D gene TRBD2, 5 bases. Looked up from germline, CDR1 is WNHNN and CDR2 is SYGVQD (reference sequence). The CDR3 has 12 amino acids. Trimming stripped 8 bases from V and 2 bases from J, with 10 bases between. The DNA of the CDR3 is TGCGCCAGCCGGACTGGTACCTACGAGCAGTACTTC. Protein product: CASRTGTYEQYF.

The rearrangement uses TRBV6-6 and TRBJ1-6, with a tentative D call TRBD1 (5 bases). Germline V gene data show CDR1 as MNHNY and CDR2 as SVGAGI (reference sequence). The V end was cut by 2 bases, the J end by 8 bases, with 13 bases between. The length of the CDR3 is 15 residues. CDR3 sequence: CASSYTRRGDSPLHF. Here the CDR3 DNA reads TGTGCCAGCAGTTACACACGACGGGGGGATTCACCCCTCCACTTT.

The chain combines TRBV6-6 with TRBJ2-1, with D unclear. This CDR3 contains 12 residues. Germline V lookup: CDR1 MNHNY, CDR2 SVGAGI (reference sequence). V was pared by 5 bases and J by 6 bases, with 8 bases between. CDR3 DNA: TGTGCCAGCAGTAACCTAGGCAATGAGCAGTTCTTC. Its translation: CASSNLGNEQFF.